The TCR beta chain under discussion was sequenced for a study of T cell changes during pregnancy in multiple sclerosis. The protocol was immunoSEQ multiplex PCR, while the TCRdb copy is restricted to in-frame clones and leaves out a portion. The sample lists tens of thousands of clones; 70% to 90% were seen once. The sequences come from CD8+ T cells from peripheral blood mononuclear cells, collected in the second trimester of pregnancy. The TCR was taken from a female donor with multiple sclerosis, enrolled in a pregnancy study.

Here the CDR3 DNA reads TGTGCCAGCAGTTTTGCCGGGAGCCACCACGAGCAGTACTTC. Protein product: CASSFAGSHHEQYF. This chain links TRBV28 with TRBJ2-7; TRBD2 is a possible D gene (6 bases). Germline V CDR1 and CDR2: MDHEN, SYDVKM. Deletions cut 3 bases from V and 5 bases from J, with 14 bases between. This CDR3 spans 14 amino acids.